The rows below give T cell receptor beta chains drawn from one sample of a study of T cell responses to AZD1222 COVID-19 vaccine. Sequenced by immunoSEQ multiplex PCR; TCRdb stores in-frame clones only, minus some. This table holds over 100,000 clones, about 83% found once. Sequenced material: peripheral blood, taken on day 0 of AZD1222 vaccination. These receptors all come from an adult in good health. Both conserved end residues are part of each CDR3. Each record gives: D gene, V gene, J gene, clone size, CDR3 DNA, CDR3 protein. The D gene is left open where the match is weak. The listing skips clone size in some rows; elsewhere it reads once, few, many or a size class.

d_call: .; v_call: TRBV28; j_call: TRBJ2-2; clone_size: .; cdr3_nt: TGTGCCAACCAAAACAAGAACACCGGGGAGCTGTTTTTT; cdr3_aa: CANQNKNTGELFF
d_call: .; v_call: TRBV9; j_call: TRBJ2-3; clone_size: .; cdr3_nt: TGTGCCAGCAGCGTAATGGTTTCACCCACAGATACGCAGTATTTT; cdr3_aa: CASSVMVSPTDTQYF
d_call: .; v_call: TRBV27; j_call: TRBJ2-3; clone_size: .; cdr3_nt: TGTGCCAGCAGTTTTGGAGTCTACGGGACAGATACGCAGTATTTT; cdr3_aa: CASSFGVYGTDTQYF
d_call: .; v_call: TRBV6-5; j_call: TRBJ1-1; clone_size: .; cdr3_nt: TGTGCCAGCTCCAGGGAGGGCACTGAAGCTTTCTTT; cdr3_aa: CASSREGTEAFF
d_call: .; v_call: TRBV6-5; j_call: TRBJ2-7; clone_size: .; cdr3_nt: TGTGCCAGCAGTTCCGGGCCTACCTACGAGCAGTACTTC; cdr3_aa: CASSSGPTYEQYF
d_call: TRBD1; v_call: TRBV18; j_call: TRBJ2-7; clone_size: .; cdr3_nt: TGTGCCAGCTCACCACCTATCGGGACAGGGGGCTACGAGCAGTACTTC; cdr3_aa: CASSPPIGTGGYEQYF
d_call: .; v_call: TRBV5-1; j_call: TRBJ1-5; clone_size: once; cdr3_nt: TGCGCCAGCAGCTTGGAGGGAGGGGGACAGCCCCAGCATTTT; cdr3_aa: CASSLEGGGQPQHF
d_call: TRBD2; v_call: TRBV4-2; j_call: TRBJ2-1; clone_size: .; cdr3_nt: TGTGCCAGCAGCCCGTCAAGCGGGGTCTACAATGAGCAGTTCTTC; cdr3_aa: CASSPSSGVYNEQFF
d_call: .; v_call: TRBV9; j_call: TRBJ1-2; clone_size: .; cdr3_nt: TGTGCCAGCAGCTCCTTAGGGGCCGGCCCCCATTATGGCTACACCTTC; cdr3_aa: CASSSLGAGPHYGYTF
d_call: .; v_call: TRBV4-2; j_call: TRBJ2-1; clone_size: .; cdr3_nt: TGTGCCAGCAGCCAAGATAGGTGGCTAGCCAATGAGCAGTTCTTC; cdr3_aa: CASSQDRWLANEQFF
d_call: .; v_call: TRBV28; j_call: TRBJ2-1; clone_size: .; cdr3_nt: TGTGCCAGCAGAAACAATGAGCAGTTCTTC; cdr3_aa: CASRNNEQFF
d_call: TRBD1; v_call: TRBV6-4; j_call: TRBJ1-2; clone_size: .; cdr3_nt: TGTGCCAGCAGTGGAACAGGGGGCTATGGCTACACCTTC; cdr3_aa: CASSGTGGYGYTF
d_call: .; v_call: TRBV14; j_call: TRBJ2-2; clone_size: .; cdr3_nt: TGTGCCAGCAGACCCAGCGGAACCGGGGAGCTGTTTTTT; cdr3_aa: CASRPSGTGELFF
d_call: TRBD1; v_call: TRBV19; j_call: TRBJ2-1; clone_size: .; cdr3_nt: TGTGCCAGTAGTATAGGCGGACAGGGGAACAATGAGCAGTTCTTC; cdr3_aa: CASSIGGQGNNEQFF
d_call: .; v_call: TRBV3-1/TRBV3-2; j_call: TRBJ1-3; clone_size: .; cdr3_nt: TGTGCCAGCAGCCAAGATTTAGGCTCTGGAAACACCATATATTTT; cdr3_aa: CASSQDLGSGNTIYF
d_call: TRBD1; v_call: TRBV6-5; j_call: TRBJ2-7; clone_size: .; cdr3_nt: TGTGCCAGCAGTTACCCGGGACAGTACGAGCAGTACTTC; cdr3_aa: CASSYPGQYEQYF
d_call: TRBD2; v_call: TRBV20-1; j_call: TRBJ2-7; clone_size: .; cdr3_nt: TGCAGTGCTAGTGCGTCCATAGCGGGAGTTCGCGAGCAGTACTTC; cdr3_aa: CSASASIAGVREQYF
d_call: .; v_call: TRBV5-4; j_call: TRBJ2-5; clone_size: .; cdr3_nt: TGTGCCAGCAGCTTGACAGGGGGCCTAGCGGGGTTACAAGAGACCCAGTACTTC; cdr3_aa: CASSLTGGLAGLQETQYF
d_call: TRBD1; v_call: TRBV5-1; j_call: TRBJ1-1; clone_size: .; cdr3_nt: TGCGCCAGCAGCTTGGGACAGGGGGGAAACACTGAAGCTTTCTTT; cdr3_aa: CASSLGQGGNTEAFF
d_call: .; v_call: TRBV19; j_call: TRBJ2-7; clone_size: .; cdr3_nt: TGTGCCAGTAGTATAGCTGGGTCCGGGGCCGCCGCCCCTAGGGAGCAGTACTTC; cdr3_aa: CASSIAGSGAAAPREQYF